A selection of T cell receptor beta chains follows, all from one sample in a study of blood T cell repertoires in COVID-19. Repertoires were generated with immunoSEQ multiplex PCR, while TCRdb's copy carries only in-frame clones and drops some. The repertoire holds some 180,000 clones, with around four fifths as singletons. Sequencing was performed on peripheral blood. These TCRs come from a woman between 40 and 50 years old with COVID-19, enrolled during active disease. The CDR3 runs from the conserved cysteine through the conserved F or W.

V gene	J gene	CDR3 protein
TRBV3-1/TRBV3-2	TRBJ1-5	CASSHLIWTVNQPQHF
TRBV28	TRBJ2-5	CASSFRLPWRETQYF
TRBV7-3	TRBJ2-3	CASRRQITDTQYF
TRBV9	TRBJ1-5	CASSVDGRDQPQHF
TRBV11-1	TRBJ1-1	CASSLSRAQGEAFF
TRBV9	TRBJ1-3	CASSGQGLSGNTIYF
TRBV5-8	TRBJ1-1	CASSLKSRLGFF
TRBV5-4	TRBJ1-1	CASSLGGAMNTEAFF
TRBV5-1	TRBJ1-5	CASSSELTVERVYSNQPQHF
TRBV7-4	TRBJ1-6	CASSLAGTSGFRDLMWSPLHF
TRBV28	TRBJ1-4	CASSLSRGSYEKLFF
TRBV4-1	TRBJ2-3	CASSQEFAGGRPQYF
TRBV21-1	TRBJ2-7	CATGVGPYSCEQYF
TRBV7-3	TRBJ2-6	CASSSLGAANVLTF
TRBV27	TRBJ1-6	CASHRQGDHSPLHF
TRBV7-9	TRBJ2-7	CASSLEREVDEQYF
TRBV3-1/TRBV3-2	TRBJ1-2	CASSQDPGGYGYTF
TRBV5-5	TRBJ1-5	CASSNIYRDRVNFQPQHF
TRBV7-8	TRBJ1-2	CASSLSGVKNYGYTF
TRBV29-1	TRBJ2-5	CSVQTSGVSKTQYF
TRBV19	TRBJ1-5	CASSAVSNQPQHF
TRBV3-1/TRBV3-2	TRBJ2-3	CASSQGWGPDTQYF